This passage covers 3 T cell receptor beta chains from one sample sequenced in a study of cytomegalovirus exposure and HLA in healthy donors. Primers: 60 Vbeta forward and 13 Jbeta reverse. Sequencing used immunoSEQ multiplex PCR; TCRdb keeps in-frame clones, though not all of them. Of over 100,000 clones listed, approximately 70% are singletons. Sequenced input: PBMCs. Receptor source: a woman under 40 in good health and CMV-seronegative.

CDR3 DNA sequence: TGTGCCAGCAGCGTAGGGACAGGGGGCGTTAACTATGGCTACACCTTC. Its translation is CASSVGTGGVNYGYTF. The chain uses TRBV9 and TRBJ1-2; 11 positions agree with TRBD1. The germline V gene has CDR1 SGDLS and CDR2 YYNGEE. Trimming cost V 0 bases and J 1 base; bases outside gene matches: 2. The CDR3 is made up of 16 amino acids.

The sample holds a few counts of this clone. The genes are TRBV19 and TRBJ1-1; D unclear. CDR1 is LNHDA and CDR2 is SQIVND in the germline V gene (reference sequence). The CDR3 is 13 amino acids. Trimming removed 8 bases at V and 1 base at J, with 11 bases between. The CDR3 nucleotides are TGTGCCAGTGGGTCGAGCGGGAACACTGAAGCTTTCTTT. Amino acid sequence: CASGSSGNTEAFF.

The gene calls are TRBV5-1 and TRBJ2-1; tentatively, D is TRBD2 (5 bases). Per the germline V gene, CDR1 is SGHRS and CDR2 is YFSETQ. Trimming pared 4 bases from V and 4 bases from J, leaving 12 bases between. The CDR3 runs 14 residues. The DNA of the CDR3 is TGCGCCAGCAGCCCCGTCCGAGGGTACAATGAGCAGTTCTTC. Protein: CASSPVRGYNEQFF. Full variable domain (rest looked up from reference TRBV5-1 and TRBJ2-1): KAGVTQTPRYLIKTRGQQVTLSCSPISGHRSVSWYQQTPGQGLQFLFEYFSETQRNKGNFPGRFSGRQFSNSRSEMNVSTLELGDSALYLCASSPVRGYNEQFFGPGTRLTVL.